This TCR beta chain was captured by sequencing in a study of shared clonotypes between healthy human individuals. The V and J ends lost 6 bases and 7 bases respectively, with 13 bases between them. The CDR3 extends over 12 amino acids. Per germline, CDR1 MNHEY and CDR2 SVGAGI. The data were produced by immunoSEQ multiplex PCR, yet TCRdb's version contains in-frame clones alone and is incomplete. The table shows hundreds of thousands of clones, with 80% to 95% occurring only once. Naive CD8 cells were CD45RO-negative, positively selected for CCR7, excluding terminally differentiated effector memory CD45RA+ cells.

The sample consisted of naive CD8+ T cells sorted from blood. This receptor was identified in a man aged 25-45 years in good health. The rearrangement uses TRBV6-5 and TRBJ2-7, with a tentative D call TRBD1 (6 bases). DNA of the CDR3: TGTGCCAGCAGCCTACAGGGACGGGAGCAGTACTTC. Translated, it gives CASSLQGREQYF.